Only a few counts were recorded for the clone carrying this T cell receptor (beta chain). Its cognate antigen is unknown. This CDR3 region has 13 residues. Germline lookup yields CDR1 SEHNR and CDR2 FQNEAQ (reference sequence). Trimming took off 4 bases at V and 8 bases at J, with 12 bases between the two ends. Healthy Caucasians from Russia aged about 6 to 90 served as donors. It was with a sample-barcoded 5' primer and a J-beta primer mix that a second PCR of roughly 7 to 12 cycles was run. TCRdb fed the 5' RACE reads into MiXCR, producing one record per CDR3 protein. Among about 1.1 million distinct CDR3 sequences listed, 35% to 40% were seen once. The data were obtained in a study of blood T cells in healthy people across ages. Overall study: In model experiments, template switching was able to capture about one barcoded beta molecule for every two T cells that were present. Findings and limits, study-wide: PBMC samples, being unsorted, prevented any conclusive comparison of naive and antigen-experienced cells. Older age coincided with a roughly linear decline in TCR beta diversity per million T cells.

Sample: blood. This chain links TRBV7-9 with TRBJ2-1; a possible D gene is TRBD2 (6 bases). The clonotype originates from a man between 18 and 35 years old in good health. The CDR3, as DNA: TGTGCCAGCAGCTCTTTATCGGGGGATGAGCAGTTCTTC. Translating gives CASSSLSGDEQFF.